The following is a T cell receptor beta chain sequence with its context. These data belong to a study of blood T cell repertoires in COVID-19. Study at large: Acute and convalescent COVID-19 samples came from the United States, Italy and Spain.

CDR1 MGHDK and CDR2 SYGVNS come from the germline V gene. V lost 1 base, J lost 0 bases, and 4 bases stayed unmatched. This CDR3 has 17 amino acids. Methods used by the authors: How many nucleated cells were present was estimated from reference gene primer amplification. Here immunoSEQ multiplex PCR was the method, and the copy in TCRdb shows in-frame clones only, minus some. The V and J calls and clone size come from that table; D and trimming were worked out from the DNA. The sample includes roughly 140,000 clones, approximately 87% of them seen just once. The clonotype was recovered from a woman aged 25 to 39 with acute COVID-19. Sequencing was done on a sample of PBMCs or T cells enriched from blood (not recorded which). The chain is built from TRBV25-1 and TRBJ2-2, with 8 bases identical to TRBD1. The CDR3, as DNA: TGTGCCAGCAGTGAATTTATGGGACAGGCGAACACCGGGGAGCTGTTTTTT. The encoded protein is CASSEFMGQANTGELFF. Using reference TRBV25-1 and TRBJ2-2 for the parts outside the CDR3, the full variable domain is EADIYQTPRYLVIGTGKKITLECSQTMGHDKMYWYQQDPGMELHLIHYSYGVNSTEKGDLSSESTVSRIRTEHFPLTLESARPSHTSQYLCASSEFMGQANTGELFFGEGSRLTVL.